Below, one T cell receptor (beta chain) is given with its context. Authors' methods: Scientists estimated how many nucleated cells there were by amplifying reference gene primers. Clones were read by immunoSEQ multiplex PCR, and TCRdb kept only the in-frame ones, dropping some. V, J and clone size are taken as reported in that table, and D and trimming were inferred from the DNA itself. This table has some 150,000 clones, less than 85% appearing once. The sample belongs to a study of blood T cell repertoires in COVID-19. Study-wide background: Spain, Italy and the United States supplied samples that represented acute and convalescent COVID-19. The cDNA or gDNA used as material had been derived from T cells, B-cell-depleted T cells, or PBMCs.

Per the germline V gene, CDR1 is KGHSH and CDR2 is LQKENI. Trimming removed 3 bases from V and 5 bases from J, with 10 bases in between. The CDR3 contains 13 residues. The chain joins TRBV18 to TRBJ1-2; D is undetermined. This clonotype was obtained from a woman of 80 years or more in a cohort sampled during active or convalescent COVID-19. Sequences were obtained from peripheral blood. CDR3 in amino acids: CASSPPAGYGYTF. The CDR3, as DNA: TGTGCCAGCTCACCTCCGGCGGGATATGGCTACACCTTC.